This TCR beta chain is from a study of response to subunit inactivated influenza vaccine. Broader study findings: Every seasonal influenza vaccination brings in few new T cells, the authors suggested.

TCRdb recomputed calls from the RT-PCR reads with MiXCR, one row per CDR3 protein. This table holds fewer than 700,000 distinct CDR3 sequences, about an eighth found once. This CDR3 contains 13 residues. Germline V gives CDR1 SNHLY, CDR2 FYNNEI. V shed 0 bases and J shed 10 bases, with 10 bases lying between them. This clonotype was seen many times. Its antigen is not known. The sequence derives from a man in his fifties or sixties who received an inactivated influenza vaccine. Specimen: PBMCs from blood, collected more than 35 days after vaccination. The chain uses TRBV2 and TRBJ2-1; D possibly corresponds to TRBD1 (5 bases). The CDR3 region has the DNA TGTGCCAGCAGTGAAGCGGACCGGACAGAGCAGTTCTTC. This sequence encodes CASSEADRTEQFF.